This TCR beta chain was identified in a study of CD8+ T cells in alopecia areata. The overall study: Graft recipients were roughly 6-11-week-old female C3H/HeJ mice, and donor skin originated from approximately 6-12-month-old C3H/HeJ mice with spontaneous alopecia. Study-level points and caveats: Higher clonality than in normal scalp was seen in lesional scalp, especially alopecia totalis/universalis.

V was clipped by 2 bases and J by 0 bases, with 10 bases between them. Germline values: CDR1 NNHDY, CDR2 SYVADS. The CDR3 loop spans 15 amino acids. As to this clone: The target antigen is unknown. Any gene name here is a mouse gene name. The CDR3 end lies 4 residues beyond the end of the read and is filled in from the germline J gene.

In each case, RNA was isolated and then reverse transcribed into cDNA as the sequencing template. TCRdb's copy holds only in-frame clones and misses some; the assay was immunoSEQ multiplex PCR. The record shows roughly 120,000 clones for this sample, with no singletons present. The sequenced material came from lesional skin. This chain joins TRBV13-3 and TRBJ2-3; no firm D call. This clonotype was sampled from a C3H/HeJ mouse with alopecia areata. These mice share the MHC haplotype H2-k. CDR3 in amino acids: CASSEGSLSAETLYF. The sequenced CDR3 bases are TGTGCCAGCAGTGAAGGGTCCCTTAGTGCAGAA.